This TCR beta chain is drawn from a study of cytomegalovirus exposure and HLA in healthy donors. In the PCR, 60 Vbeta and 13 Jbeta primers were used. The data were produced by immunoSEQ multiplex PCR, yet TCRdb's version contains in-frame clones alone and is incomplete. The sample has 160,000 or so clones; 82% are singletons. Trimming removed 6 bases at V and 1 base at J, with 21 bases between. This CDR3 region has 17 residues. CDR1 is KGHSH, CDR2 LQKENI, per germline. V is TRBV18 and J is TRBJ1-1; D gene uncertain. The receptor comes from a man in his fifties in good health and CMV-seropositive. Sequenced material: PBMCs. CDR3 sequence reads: CASSQSYGGQSNTEAFF. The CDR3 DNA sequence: TGTGCCAGCTCGCAGTCCTATGGCGGGCAGTCGAACACTGAAGCTTTCTTT.